This entry is about one T cell receptor (beta chain). The CDR3 totals 12 residues. With 8 bases removed from V and 5 bases from J, the gap between germline ends came to 12 bases. Germline V CDR1 and CDR2: SNHLY, FYNNEI. Recruited during active infection, patients (from Seattle) were subsequently followed longitudinally. The sample is drawn from a study of blood T cell repertoires in COVID-19. Looking at the study overall: The samples span acute and convalescent COVID-19 from the United States, Italy and Spain. T cells, B-cell-depleted T cells, or PBMCs supplied cDNA or gDNA.

Per the original data handling: Scientists estimated how many nucleated cells there were by amplifying reference gene primers. Measured with immunoSEQ multiplex PCR; TCRdb has only the in-frame clones, and not every one. The V and J calls and the clone size are those of that table, but D and trimming were determined from the DNA. Among about 160,000 clones, around nine tenths were seen once, and the ten largest hold about 9.4%. The TCR originated in a woman in her 70s with COVID-19, enrolled during active disease. This chain uses TRBV2 with TRBJ1-2, with a possible D match to TRBD1 (5 bases). Sequenced material: peripheral blood. The CDR3 DNA sequence: TGTGCCAGCCGACAGTCTGGTTATGGCTACACCTTC. It is translated as CASRQSGYGYTF.